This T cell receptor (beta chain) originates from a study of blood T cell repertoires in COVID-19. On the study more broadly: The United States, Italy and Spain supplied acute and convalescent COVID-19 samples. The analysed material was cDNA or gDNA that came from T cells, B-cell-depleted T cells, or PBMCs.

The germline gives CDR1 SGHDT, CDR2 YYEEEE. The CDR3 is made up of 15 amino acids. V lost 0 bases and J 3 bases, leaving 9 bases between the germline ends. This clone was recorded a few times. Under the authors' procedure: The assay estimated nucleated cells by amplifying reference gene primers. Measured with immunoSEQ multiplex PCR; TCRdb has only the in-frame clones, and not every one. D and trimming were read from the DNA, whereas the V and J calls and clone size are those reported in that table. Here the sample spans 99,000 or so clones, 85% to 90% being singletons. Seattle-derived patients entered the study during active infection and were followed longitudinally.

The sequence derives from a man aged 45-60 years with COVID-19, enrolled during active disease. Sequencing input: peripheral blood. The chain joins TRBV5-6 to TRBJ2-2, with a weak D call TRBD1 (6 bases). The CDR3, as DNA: TGTGCCAGCAGCTTGGTACAGGGAGACACCGGGGAGCTGTTTTTT. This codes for CASSLVQGDTGELFF. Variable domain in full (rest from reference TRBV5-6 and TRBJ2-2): DAGVTQSPTHLIKTRGQQVTLRCSPKSGHDTVSWYQQALGQGPQFIFQYYEEEERQRGNFPDRFSGHQFPNYSSELNVNALLLGDSALYLCASSLVQGDTGELFFGEGSRLTVL.